Reported below is one T cell receptor (beta chain). In the authors' workflow: Amplified reference gene primers provided the basis for estimating nucleated cell counts. TCRdb's table, derived via immunoSEQ multiplex PCR, lists solely in-frame clones and lacks some. V, J and clone size are those of that table, while D and trimming were read from the DNA. Of roughly 170,000 clones in the sample, around 74% were seen once. Trimming stripped 2 bases from V and 2 bases from J, with 12 bases between. The V gene's germline CDR1 is SGHVS and CDR2 FNYEAQ. The CDR3 covers 15 residues. These data belong to a study of blood T cell repertoires in COVID-19. At the level of the study: Researchers got acute and convalescent COVID-19 samples from the United States, Italy and Spain. The cDNA or gDNA used as material had been derived from T cells, B-cell-depleted T cells, or PBMCs.

Recruited during active infection, patients (from Seattle) were subsequently followed longitudinally. The specimen was peripheral blood. The sequence was obtained from a woman aged 60-75 years with COVID-19, enrolled during active disease. This sequence joins TRBV7-6 and TRBJ2-5; weak D call: TRBD2 (7 bases). The chain's CDR3 is CASSLRGGEQETQYF. Written as DNA, the CDR3 is TGTGCCAGCAGCTTAAGGGGGGGTGAACAAGAGACCCAGTACTTC.